This entry concerns a single T cell receptor beta chain. In the authors' methods: Reference gene primer amplification yielded estimated nucleated cell counts. The protocol was immunoSEQ multiplex PCR, while the TCRdb copy is restricted to in-frame clones and leaves out a portion. The V and J calls and clone size are taken from that table; D and trimming were inferred from the DNA. There are around 32,000 clones in the sample; 86% occur only once, and about 5.9% lies in the top ten. This sample is drawn from a study of blood T cell repertoires in COVID-19. On the study more broadly: Italy, Spain and the United States were the sources of the convalescent and acute COVID-19 samples. PBMCs, B-cell-depleted T cells, or T cells were the source of the cDNA or gDNA that made up the material.

Sequenced sample: peripheral blood. The receptor was isolated from a woman of 80 years or more with active or convalescent COVID-19.

The CDR3 loop is CASRLLDRGGEQYF. CDR3 DNA sequence: TGTGCCAGCAGACTCTTGGACAGGGGTGGCGAGCAGTACTTC. The chain is built from TRBV2 and TRBJ2-7, with TRBD1 matching 9 bases. J was trimmed by 6 bases and V by 6 bases; bases with no gene match: 9. CDR1 and CDR2 (germline): SNHLY, FYNNEI. The CDR3 runs 14 residues.